The sequence of this T cell receptor beta chain was determined in a study of T cells in Graves' hyperthyroidism and ophthalmopathy. For the study at large: The authors collected peripheral blood at initial diagnosis, before any treatment. Overall study results and limits: Before onset, ophthalmopathy was predicted by the model a median about 6.2 months earlier.

In the case of this clonotype: Its target is not known.

Exclusions: uncontrolled infection, other autoimmune disease, pregnancy, lactation. The CDR3 has 18 residues. Germline V lookup: CDR1 LGHDT, CDR2 YNNKEL (reference sequence). Germline trimming cut 2 bases from V and 8 bases from J; bases unmatched to any gene: 17. Amplification of TCR beta CDR3 regions used RNA as the template. Primed by the HTBI set, a first-round RT-PCR was run on the TCR CDR3. TCRdb processed the multiplex PCR reads anew with MiXCR; each CDR3 protein has one entry. The table lists around 350,000 distinct CDR3 sequences, around 25% of them singletons. The sequence derives from a man aged 45 to 65 with Graves' hyperthyroidism. What was sequenced was blood. V and J are TRBV3-1 and TRBJ2-4, with 8 bases fitting TRBD2. In DNA form, the CDR3 reads TGTGCCAGCAGCCAAAAGCAGGCGGGAGGTCCTGGCAGGGACATTCAGTACTTC. Translation gives CASSQKQAGGPGRDIQYF. Full variable domain (missing parts from reference TRBV3-1 and TRBJ2-4): DTAVSQTPKYLVTQMGNDKSIKCEQNLGHDTMYWYKQDSKKFLKIMFSYNNKELIINETVPNRFSPKSPDKAHLNLHINSLELGDSAVYFCASSQKQAGGPGRDIQYFGAGTRLSVL.